A selection of T cell receptor beta chains follows, all from one sample in a study of beta chain features in type 1 diabetes. TCRdb keeps only in-frame clones here, not all; method: immunoSEQ multiplex PCR. The sample gives 600,000 to 750,000 clones, approximately 13% of which show up once; 0.09% to 0.15% is in the top ten. Sequencing was carried out using naive CD4+ T cells from blood. Receptors originate from a man aged 30 to 45 with type 1 diabetes. Both conserved end residues are part of each CDR3. D genes are given only for firm matches. For some rows the clone size is stated as once, few or many, or as a class when expanded; others skip it.

>TRBV5-1|TRBJ1-4|few|.
CASSAIATNEKLFF
TGCGCCAGCAGCGCCATTGCAACTAATGAAAAACTGTTTTTT
>TRBV7-9|TRBJ1-2|few|.
CASSLFGTEDYGYTF
TGTGCCAGCAGCTTATTCGGGACGGAGGACTATGGCTACACCTTC
>TRBV23-1|TRBJ2-7|.|.
CASSPRPGTLYEQYF
TGCGCCAGCAGTCCGCGTCCCGGGACTCTCTACGAGCAGTACTTC
>TRBV9|TRBJ1-4|few|.
CASSVAGRGTNEKLFF
TGTGCCAGCAGCGTAGCGGGTAGGGGAACTAATGAAAAACTGTTTTTT
>TRBV29-1|TRBJ1-5|.|.
CSVAGGVGQPQHF
TGCAGCGTTGCCGGGGGCGTCGGTCAGCCCCAGCATTTT
>TRBV7-2|TRBJ1-1|few|TRBD1
CASSGDRNTEAFF
TGTGCCAGCAGCGGGGACAGGAACACTGAAGCTTTCTTT
>TRBV30|TRBJ2-7|.|TRBD1
CAWSAPGTGIYEQYF
TGTGCCTGGAGTGCCCCCGGGACAGGGATCTACGAGCAGTACTTC
>TRBV19|TRBJ1-1|few|.
CASSIFGVNTEAFF
TGTGCCAGTAGTATATTCGGGGTGAACACTGAAGCTTTCTTT
>TRBV6-5|TRBJ2-1|few|.
CASGGAYYNEQFF
TGTGCCAGCGGGGGGGCGTACTACAATGAGCAGTTCTTC
>TRBV12-5|TRBJ1-6|few|.
CAIVIDYSPLHF
TGTGCTATTGTGATCGATTACTCACCCCTCCACTTT
>TRBV29-1|TRBJ2-2|.|.
CSVGSAGTYTGELFF
TGCAGCGTTGGATCCGCAGGGACATACACCGGGGAGCTGTTTTTT
>TRBV11-2|TRBJ1-2|.|.
CASSLVSQDGYTF
TGTGCCAGCAGCTTAGTGTCCCAGGACGGCTACACCTTC
>TRBV7-8|TRBJ2-5|.|.
CASSLARAQETQYF
TGTGCCAGCAGCTTAGCCAGGGCTCAAGAGACCCAGTACTTC
>TRBV5-1|TRBJ2-7|few|TRBD1
CASSPFVGDSSYEQYF
TGCGCCAGCAGCCCTTTCGTGGGGGACAGCTCCTACGAGCAGTACTTC
>TRBV15|TRBJ1-2|.|TRBD1
CATSSGTGTNYGYTF
TGTGCCACCAGCAGCGGGACAGGCACTAACTATGGCTACACCTTC
>TRBV4-1|TRBJ2-5|few|TRBD2
CASSQSPGLAGETQYF
TGCGCCAGCAGCCAATCCCCGGGACTAGCAGGAGAGACCCAGTACTTC
>TRBV6-5|TRBJ1-1|few|.
CASSARENTEAFF
TGTGCCAGCAGTGCACGGGAGAACACTGAAGCTTTCTTT
>TRBV19|TRBJ2-2|few|TRBD2
CASSMGLAGGQTGELFF
TGTGCCAGTAGTATGGGACTAGCGGGGGGACAAACCGGGGAGCTGTTTTTT
>TRBV7-9|TRBJ1-2|few|.
CASSFLRANYGYTF
TGTGCCAGCAGCTTTTTGAGGGCTAACTATGGCTACACCTTC
>TRBV7-2|TRBJ2-7|.|TRBD2
CASTPGLAGGLYEQYF
TGTGCCAGCACCCCCGGGCTAGCGGGGGGGCTCTACGAGCAGTACTTC
>TRBV5-6|TRBJ2-3|few|.
CATKTAVATDTQYF
TGTGCCACCAAGACTGCCGTGGCAACAGATACGCAGTATTTT
>TRBV7-8|TRBJ2-1|.|.
CASSLSLYRHQFF
TGTGCCAGCAGCTTGTCCTTGTACAGGCATCAGTTCTTC
>TRBV6-5|TRBJ1-4|.|.
CASSYLSGAANEKLFF
TGTGCCAGCAGTTACTTGTCAGGGGCGGCTAATGAAAAACTGTTTTTT
>TRBV7-7|TRBJ2-5|.|TRBD1
CASSLEGADGTQYF
TGTGCCAGCAGCTTAGAGGGGGCAGACGGGACCCAGTACTTC
>TRBV2|TRBJ1-1|.|.
CASSEAGRQAEAFF
TGTGCCAGCAGTGAAGCCGGCCGTCAAGCTGAAGCTTTCTTT
>TRBV27|TRBJ2-3|.|TRBD2
CASRPSGGFPTDTQYF
TGTGCCAGCAGACCTAGCGGGGGGTTTCCCACAGATACGCAGTATTTT
>TRBV29-1|TRBJ1-6|few|TRBD1
CSVKGTGDNSPLHF
TGCAGCGTCAAGGGGACAGGCGATAATTCACCCCTCCACTTT
>TRBV7-8|TRBJ2-5|.|.
CASSLAGGDWEETQYF
TGTGCCAGCAGCTTAGCAGGGGGGGATTGGGAAGAGACCCAGTACTTC
>TRBV19|TRBJ1-1|few|.
CASSRAAIDTEAFF
TGTGCCAGTAGTAGGGCCGCGATAGACACTGAAGCTTTCTTT
>TRBV7-2|TRBJ2-7|.|TRBD2
CASSPSSGGTYEQYF
TGTGCCAGCAGCCCCTCTAGCGGGGGGACCTACGAGCAGTACTTC
>TRBV7-7|TRBJ2-5|few|.
CASSLAVLGGSETQYF
TGTGCCAGCAGCTTAGCAGTGTTGGGGGGCTCGGAGACCCAGTACTTC
>TRBV27|TRBJ2-7|.|.
CASRGPYEQYF
TGTGCCAGCAGGGGGCCTTACGAGCAGTACTTC
>TRBV5-1|TRBJ2-1|.|.
CASRTAPLNEQFF
TGCGCCAGCAGAACGGCCCCTCTGAATGAGCAGTTCTTC
>TRBV9|TRBJ2-5|few|TRBD1
CASSVADRGQETQYF
TGTGCCAGCAGCGTGGCTGACAGGGGTCAAGAGACCCAGTACTTC
>TRBV5-6|TRBJ1-4|.|.
CASSSLNGGGTGLFF
TGTGCCAGCAGCTCCCTCAATGGGGGCGGGACGGGACTGTTTTTT
>TRBV6-1|TRBJ2-7|.|.
CASSYEQYF
TGTGCCAGCAGCTACGAGCAGTACTTC
>TRBV19|TRBJ1-2|.|.
CASSIEIRQVYGYTF
TGTGCCAGTAGTATAGAAATTAGGCAGGTCTATGGCTACACCTTC
>TRBV5-1|TRBJ1-1|.|.
CASSRRLTGEDEAFF
TGCGCCAGCAGCCGACGACTGACAGGAGAGGATGAAGCTTTCTTT
>TRBV15|TRBJ1-3|.|.
CATSRDRGPGNTIYF
TGTGCCACCAGCAGAGACCGGGGCCCTGGAAACACCATATATTTT
>TRBV30|TRBJ2-7|.|.
CAWSRGPYEQYF
TGTGCCTGGAGCAGGGGACCCTACGAGCAGTACTTC
>TRBV15|TRBJ2-2|few|TRBD1
CATGPGTGFGELFF
TGTGCCACAGGTCCCGGGACAGGGTTCGGGGAGCTGTTTTTT
>TRBV25-1|TRBJ1-6|.|.
CASSLDGTFNSPLHF
TGTGCCAGCAGCCTGGACGGGACCTTTAATTCACCCCTCCACTTT
>TRBV15|TRBJ2-5|.|TRBD2
CATSSRTSAQETQYF
TGTGCCACCAGCAGCCGGACTAGCGCCCAAGAGACCCAGTACTTC
>TRBV30|TRBJ2-7|few|TRBD2
CAWSVSPYSGGTYEQYF
TGTGCCTGGAGTGTAAGCCCCTACAGCGGGGGAACCTACGAGCAGTACTTC
>TRBV6-5|TRBJ2-3|few|.
CASSYGGGTDTQYF
TGTGCCAGCAGTTACGGGGGCGGCACAGATACGCAGTATTTT
>TRBV30|TRBJ1-3|.|.
CAWTTGGNTIYF
TGTGCCTGGACTACGGGAGGAAACACCATATATTTT
>TRBV29-1|TRBJ2-3|.|.
CSVVVYRADTQYF
TGCAGCGTTGTGGTCTACCGGGCAGATACGCAGTATTTT
>TRBV4-2|TRBJ2-3|few|.
CASSQESATPDTQYF
TGTGCCAGCAGCCAAGAGAGTGCTACCCCAGATACGCAGTATTTT
>TRBV5-1|TRBJ2-3|few|.
CASSLGGQSEDTQYF
TGCGCCAGCAGCTTGGGGGGTCAAAGTGAAGATACGCAGTATTTT
>TRBV7-2|TRBJ2-7|few|.
CASSAHIYEQYF
TGTGCCAGCAGCGCCCATATCTACGAGCAGTACTTC
>TRBV5-4|TRBJ1-2|.|.
CASSGTGRGSTF
TGTGCCAGCAGCGGAACAGGGAGGGGCTCCACCTTC
>TRBV10-3|TRBJ2-3|.|.
CAISGGLTDTQYF
TGTGCCATCAGTGGTGGGCTAACAGATACGCAGTATTTT
>TRBV27|TRBJ2-1|few|.
CASSRPAYNEQFF
TGTGCCAGCAGTAGGCCGGCCTACAATGAGCAGTTCTTC
>TRBV11-2|TRBJ2-5|.|.
CASSLDQNLRGYF
TGTGCCAGCAGCTTAGATCAAAACCTCAGAGGGTACTTC
>TRBV7-3|TRBJ2-7|.|.
CASSLEAGRRYF
TGTGCCAGCAGCTTAGAGGCTGGCAGGCGCTACTTC
>TRBV6-5|TRBJ2-5|once|TRBD1
CASSPDRDETQYF
TGTGCCAGCAGTCCCGACAGGGATGAGACCCAGTACTTC
>TRBV4-3|TRBJ2-7|.|.
CASSQDLGRGSYEQYF
TGCGCCAGCAGCCAAGACCTGGGACGTGGCTCCTACGAGCAGTACTTC
>TRBV2|TRBJ2-2|.|.
CASSEANTGELFF
TGTGCCAGCAGCGAGGCGAACACCGGGGAGCTGTTTTTT
>TRBV10-3|TRBJ2-1|few|.
CAISERVKDEQFF
TGTGCCATCAGTGAGAGGGTGAAGGATGAGCAGTTCTTC